One and the same sample provided the 21 T cell receptor beta chains below, sequenced in a study of T-cell reconstitution after alpha-beta-depleted transplantation in children. Unique molecular identifiers were used to barcode this TCRbeta library. TCRdb reprocessed the PCR reads via MiXCR and lists one record per CDR3 protein. The repertoire includes 80,000 or so distinct CDR3 sequences, 13% to 15% of them detected once, and 25% to 35% sits in the top ten. The sequencing used PBMCs, mostly from graft donor cells, collected 180 days after TCRalphabeta/CD19-depleted stem cell transplant. The receptors come from a male patient aged 2-15 years who had a stem cell transplant for acute lymphoblastic leukemia, so the T cells may come from the graft donor.

Concerning this clonotype itself: The junction and the germline gene differ at one end; a read error may be behind it. The chain recombines TRBV12-3 or TRBV12-4 with TRBJ2-7; 12 nucleotides align to TRBD2. The CDR3 has 16 amino acids. This CDR3 is CAISLETSGSSYEQYF. The CDR3 bases are TGTGCCATCAGTTTAGAGACTAGCGGGAGTTCCTACGAGCAGTACTTC.

This chain connects TRBV10-3 to TRBJ2-1; possibly TRBD1 for D (6 bases). CDR1 and CDR2 from the germline V gene are ENHRY and SYGVKD. The CDR3 loop spans 14 amino acids. Deletions cut 6 bases from V and 0 bases from J, with 9 bases between. CDR3 DNA sequence: TGTGCCATCAGGGCAGGGGCCTCCTACAATGAGCAGTTCTTC. This sequence encodes CAIRAGASYNEQFF.

This clonotype has at least ten counts. DNA for the CDR3: TGCAGTGCTAGAATAAGCGGGAGGGCCTGGGAGCAGTACTTC. Amino acid sequence: CSARISGRAWEQYF. The V and J genes are TRBV20-1 and TRBJ2-7, with 10 bases identical to TRBD2. Germline CDR1 reads DFQATT; CDR2 reads SNEGSKA (reference sequence). The trim removed 2 bases at V and 7 bases at J, leaving 8 bases unmatched. The length of the CDR3 is 14 residues.

This sequence joins TRBV4-3 and TRBJ1-1, with D possibly being TRBD1 (6 bases). The CDR3 loop spans 17 amino acids. V was pared by 1 base and J by 0 bases, with 15 bases between. Germline CDR1 LGHNA, CDR2 YSLEER. The CDR3 is CASSQGGQGNVNTEAFF. In DNA form, the CDR3 reads TGCGCCAGCAGCCAAGGGGGGCAGGGGAACGTGAACACTGAAGCTTTCTTT.

This clonotype appeared a few times. The J gene is TRBJ1-1, the V gene TRBV28; D unclear. V dropped 4 bases and J dropped 4 bases, with 22 bases sitting between them. The CDR3 runs 17 residues. Germline CDR1 and CDR2: MDHEN and SYDVKM. The chain's CDR3 is CASSSSPYWRVGTEAFF. DNA for the CDR3: TGTGCCAGCAGTTCCTCCCCTTATTGGCGGGTTGGCACTGAAGCTTTCTTT.

This CDR3 is CASSLGGRPYEQYF. The CDR3 DNA is TGCGCCAGCAGCTTGGGCGGGAGGCCCTACGAGCAGTACTTC. This chain joins TRBV5-1 and TRBJ2-7; 8 bases fit TRBD2. CDR3 length equals 14 residues. Germline V lookup: CDR1 SGHRS, CDR2 YFSETQ. After removal of 0 bases from V and 2 bases from J, the junction contained 1 base not matched to a gene.

J is TRBJ2-7 and V is TRBV4-3, with D perhaps matching TRBD1 or TRBD2 (6 bases each). The CDR3 is made up of 17 amino acids. V lost 1 base and J 7 bases, leaving 23 bases between the germline ends. Germline CDR1 and CDR2: LGHNA and YSLEER. Here the CDR3 DNA reads TGCGCCAGCAGCCAAGGGCCGAGGGGGGAGGCCCTCGGGGAGCAGTACTTC. It translates to CASSQGPRGEALGEQYF.

Many counts were recorded for this clonotype. V and J are TRBV12-3 or TRBV12-4 and TRBJ2-2; possibly TRBD2 for D (6 bases). This CDR3 spans 15 amino acids. V gave up 7 bases and J gave up 1 base, with 13 bases separating them. CDR3 DNA: TGTGCCAGCATTCGGGACTCCTGGAACACCGGGGAGCTGTTTTTT. Amino acid sequence: CASIRDSWNTGELFF.

This chain joins TRBV10-3 and TRBJ2-2; D remains unclear. The CDR3 consists of 12 residues. Per the germline V gene, CDR1 is ENHRY and CDR2 is SYGVKD. The V end lost 7 bases, the J end lost 6 bases, and 9 bases lay between the germline ends. CDR3 sequence: CAIKAAAGELFF. The CDR3 DNA is TGTGCCATCAAGGCAGCAGCCGGGGAGCTGTTTTTT.

DNA of the CDR3: TGTGCCAGCAGCTCACAAGACAGGGAGTGGGAGACCCAGTACTTC. Translation gives CASSSQDREWETQYF. The gene calls are TRBV21-1 and TRBJ2-5; the table gives TRBD1 as D, unverified against the DNA. TRBV21-1 is shown as a pseudogene. The CDR3 extends over 15 amino acids.

The table lists this clonotype with a few counts. This rearrangement joins TRBV18 to TRBJ1-4; TRBD1 might be the D (6 bases). This CDR3 region has 15 residues. V lost 4 bases to trimming and J lost 8 bases, with 17 bases between them. Per the germline V gene, CDR1 is KGHSH and CDR2 is LQKENI. The CDR3 DNA reads TGTGCCAGCTCACTTCGCCGGACAGTGGAGGAAAAACTGTTTTTT. Its translation is CASSLRRTVEEKLFF.

This clonotype was observed many times. V gene TRBV15 combines with J gene TRBJ1-5; the D gene is possibly TRBD1 (5 bases). The CDR3 loop spans 15 amino acids. The germline CDR1 and CDR2 sequences are LNHNV and YYDKDF (reference sequence). Trimming removed 1 base from V and 7 bases from J, with 14 bases in between. CDR3 loop: CATSRGLPHRQPQHF. The CDR3 DNA is TGTGCCACCAGCAGAGGACTACCTCACAGGCAGCCCCAGCATTTT.

This clonotype has only a few counts. V is TRBV7-3 and J is TRBJ2-5, with 10 nucleotides matching TRBD2. J was trimmed by 5 bases and V by 5 bases; bases with no gene match: 14. CDR1 is SGHTA and CDR2 is FQGTGA in the germline V gene. This CDR3 has 17 amino acids. The chain's CDR3 is CASSLGTSVGALETQYF. In DNA form, the CDR3 reads TGTGCCAGCAGCCTGGGGACTAGCGTCGGAGCGTTGGAGACCCAGTACTTC. Full variable domain (remainder filled in from reference TRBV7-3 and TRBJ2-5): GAGVSQTPSNKVTEKGKYVELRCDPISGHTALYWYRQSLGQGPEFLIYFQGTGAADDSGLPNDRFFAVRPEGSVSTLKIQRTERGDSAVYLCASSLGTSVGALETQYFGPGTRLLVL.

This rearrangement joins TRBV2 to TRBJ2-3, with 10 nucleotides matching TRBD2. V shed 5 bases, J shed 6 bases, and the junction held 5 bases outside the gene matches. The CDR3 has 14 residues. Germline-derived CDR1 and CDR2 are SNHLY and FYNNEI. The CDR3 DNA reads as TGTGCCAGCAGTCGACTAGCGGGTGAGGATACGCAGTATTTT. This sequence encodes CASSRLAGEDTQYF.

This clonotype was counted between two and nine times. The chain recombines TRBV6-5 with TRBJ2-7, with 7 bases lining up with TRBD1. With V trimmed by 2 bases and J by 4 bases, 5 bases remained unmatched. Looked up from germline, CDR1 is MNHEY and CDR2 is SVGAGI. This CDR3 comprises 14 residues. The CDR3 region is CASSYPGQSYEQYF. Here the CDR3 DNA reads TGTGCCAGCAGTTACCCGGGACAGTCATACGAGCAGTACTTC.

This chain uses TRBV5-4 with TRBJ2-6; D is unresolved. V gave up 5 bases and J gave up 4 bases, with 7 bases separating them. Germline assignment: CDR1 SGHNT and CDR2 YYREEE (reference sequence). The CDR3 is made up of 13 amino acids. CDR3 DNA: TGTGCCAGCAGGATTTCCGGGGCCAACGTCCTGACTTTC. This codes for CASRISGANVLTF.

This clonotype was recorded a few times. The CDR3 DNA reads as TGTGCCAGCAGCTTAATCGTCGGCCAAGAGACCCAGTACTTC. It encodes CASSLIVGQETQYF. This chain connects TRBV7-7 to TRBJ2-5; unclear D gene. CDR1 and CDR2 (germline): SSHAT, FNYEAQ (reference sequence). V gave up 2 bases and J gave up 1 base, with 8 bases separating them. This CDR3 has 14 amino acids. The whole variable domain, remainder taken from reference TRBV7-7 and TRBJ2-5, is GAGVSQSPRYKVTKRGQDVTLRCDPISSHATLYWYQQALGQGPEFLTYFNYEAQPDKSGLPSDRFSAERPEGSISTLTIQRTEQRDSAMYRCASSLIVGQETQYFGPGTRLLVL.

This clonotype turned up a few times. CDR3 region: CASSVSGLSTDTQYF. CDR3 DNA: TGTGCCAGCAGTGTATCGGGACTAAGCACAGATACGCAGTATTTT. V is TRBV7-2 and J is TRBJ2-3, with 7 nucleotides matching TRBD2. Germline trimming cut 6 bases from V and 0 bases from J; bases unmatched to any gene: 6. CDR3 size: 15 residues. Germline V gene lookup returns CDR1 SGHTA and CDR2 FQGNSA.

This clonotype occurred a few times. The gene calls are TRBV6-5 and TRBJ1-1, with a tentative D call TRBD1 (5 bases). This CDR3 is built from 15 residues. Trimming removed 1 base at V and 4 bases at J, with 13 bases between. Germline values: CDR1 MNHEY, CDR2 SVGAGI. The CDR3 sequence is CASSYFWGMGTEAFF. The CDR3 nucleotides read TGTGCCAGCAGTTACTTCTGGGGCATGGGCACTGAAGCTTTCTTT.

This clonotype was detected a few times. The chain combines TRBV20-1 with TRBJ2-1, with 7 bases identical to TRBD1. The CDR3 has 14 amino acids. The germline CDR1 and CDR2 sequences are DFQATT and SNEGSKA (reference sequence). V dropped 5 bases and J dropped 5; count of bases not matched to a gene: 9. As DNA, the CDR3 is TGCAGTGCTCAATCCGGGACAGCCAACAATGAGCAGTTCTTC. Translation: CSAQSGTANNEQFF.

This clonotype is labeled as medium-sized. V usage is TRBV29-1 and J usage is TRBJ2-4, with 9 bases matching TRBD2. Germline-derived CDR1 and CDR2 are SQVTM and ANQGSEA. V was pared by 6 bases and J by 8 bases, with 11 bases of the junction left unmatched. There are 14 residues in the CDR3. This chain's CDR3 is CSVGAASGKDIQYF. The CDR3 nucleotides are TGCAGCGTGGGGGCGGCTAGCGGGAAGGACATTCAGTACTTC.